This T cell receptor beta chain came from a study of blood T cells in healthy people across ages. They isolated at least 6 million PBMCs from each sample. Next came a second PCR, run for 7 to 11 cycles, which used a sample-barcoded 5' primer along with a J-beta primer mix. TCRdb used MiXCR to reprocess the 5' RACE reads, holding one entry per CDR3 protein. The sample holds 1.5 million to 2 million distinct CDR3 sequences, about 49% seen once. The CDR3 is made up of 19 amino acids. Germline V lookup: CDR1 MNHNS, CDR2 SASEGT. Sequenced input: blood. The TCR originated in a woman aged 40 to 50 in good health. The gene calls are TRBV6-1 and TRBJ2-4, with TRBD2 identical over 14 bases. The last part of the DNA fits TRBJ2-7 better; the J call may be wrong. CDR3 sequence: CASSPSGTSGGANSYEQYF. Written as DNA, the CDR3 is TGTGCCAGCAGTCCATCCGGGACTAGCGGGGGAGCGAACTCCTACGAGCAGTACTTC.